Only a few counts were recorded for the clone carrying this T cell receptor beta chain. Its antigen remains unidentified. CDR3 length: 12 residues. Germline CDR1 and CDR2: DFQATT and SNEGSKA (reference sequence). J lost 2 bases, V lost 6 bases, and 2 bases had no gene match. The CDR3 regions of TCR beta were amplified from RNA transcripts. HTBI primers were employed in a first-round RT-PCR of the TCR CDR3. TCRdb re-called the multiplex PCR reads with MiXCR, one entry per CDR3 protein. The sample carries around 600,000 distinct CDR3 sequences, nearly 45% recorded once. The data are from a study of T cells in Graves' hyperthyroidism and ophthalmopathy. Whole-study findings and limits: Most thyroid clonotypes expanded above 0.001 appeared in blood too. A median roughly six months before onset, the model predicted ophthalmopathy. Stable hyperthyroidism was separated from ophthalmopathy by a model based on 13 V-J features.

Exclusion of patients followed from uncontrolled infection, other autoimmune disease, pregnancy or lactation. This sequence was found in an adult man with Graves' disease, either hyperthyroidism or ophthalmopathy (not recorded which). The sequencing sample was made of peripheral blood or thyroid tissue (not recorded which). The chain carries TRBV20-1 and TRBJ2-7; 9 bases line up with TRBD2. The CDR3 DNA follows: TGCAGTGCCCGACTAGCGGCCTACGAGCAGTACTTC. Encoded protein: CSARLAAYEQYF.